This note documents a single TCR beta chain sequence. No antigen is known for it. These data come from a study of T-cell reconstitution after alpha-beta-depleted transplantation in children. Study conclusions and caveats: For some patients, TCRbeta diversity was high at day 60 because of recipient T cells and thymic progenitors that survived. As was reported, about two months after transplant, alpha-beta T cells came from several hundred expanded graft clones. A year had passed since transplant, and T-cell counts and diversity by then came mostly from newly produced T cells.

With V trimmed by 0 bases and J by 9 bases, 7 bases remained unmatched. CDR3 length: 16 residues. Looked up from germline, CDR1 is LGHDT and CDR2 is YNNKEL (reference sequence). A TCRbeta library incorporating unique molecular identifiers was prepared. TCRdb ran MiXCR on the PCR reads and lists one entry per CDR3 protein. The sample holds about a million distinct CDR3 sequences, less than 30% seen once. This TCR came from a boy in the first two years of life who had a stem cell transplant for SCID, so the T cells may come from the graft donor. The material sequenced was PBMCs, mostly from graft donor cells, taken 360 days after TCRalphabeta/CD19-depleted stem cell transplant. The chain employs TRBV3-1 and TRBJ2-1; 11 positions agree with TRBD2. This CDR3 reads CASSQDSGGAFGEQFF. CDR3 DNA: TGTGCCAGCAGCCAAGATAGCGGGGGGGCGTTTGGTGAGCAGTTCTTC.